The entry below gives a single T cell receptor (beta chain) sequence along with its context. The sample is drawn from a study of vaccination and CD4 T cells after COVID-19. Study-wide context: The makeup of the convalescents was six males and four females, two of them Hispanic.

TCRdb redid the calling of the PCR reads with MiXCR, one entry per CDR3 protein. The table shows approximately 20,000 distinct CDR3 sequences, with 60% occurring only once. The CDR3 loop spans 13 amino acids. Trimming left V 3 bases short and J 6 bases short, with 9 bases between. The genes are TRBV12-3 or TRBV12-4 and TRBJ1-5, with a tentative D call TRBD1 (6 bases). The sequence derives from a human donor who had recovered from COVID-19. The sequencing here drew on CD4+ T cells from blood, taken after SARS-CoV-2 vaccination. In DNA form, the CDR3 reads TGTGCCAGCAGTTTTTCAGGGGTTCAGCCCCAGCATTTT. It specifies CASSFSGVQPQHF.